These 25 T cell receptor beta chains originate from one sample sequenced in a study of CD8+ T cells in alopecia areata. Extracted RNA was reverse transcribed, and the resulting cDNA served as sequencing template. Clones were read by immunoSEQ multiplex PCR, and TCRdb kept only the in-frame ones, dropping some. The data show roughly 60,000 clones, roughly 46% seen once. Sequencing used NKG2D-low CD8+ T cells sorted from blood. These TCRs come from a human donor with alopecia areata.

This clone has more than one count but fewer than ten. The chain couples TRBV29-1 to TRBJ2-3; 7 bases line up with TRBD2. This CDR3 spans 14 amino acids. With 1 base clipped from V and 1 base from J, the junction kept 2 bases outside the gene matches. From germline, CDR1 is SQVTM and CDR2 ANQGSEA. The CDR3 reads CSVEGGSGTDTQYF. Written as DNA, the CDR3 is TGCAGCGTTGAAGGCGGGAGTGGCACAGATACGCAGTATTTT.

This chain joins TRBV27 and TRBJ2-5; D may be TRBD1 (5 bases). CDR3 length: 14 amino acids. CDR1 is MNHEY, CDR2 SMNVEV, per germline (reference sequence). The germline V and J ends were trimmed by 6 bases and 1 base, with 12 bases remaining between them. CDR3 coding DNA: TGTGCCAGCAGCCGCCAAGGGGCCCAAGAGACCCAGTACTTC. This codes for CASSRQGAQETQYF.

The chain combines TRBV29-1 with TRBJ1-2, with D perhaps matching TRBD1 (6 bases). CDR3 length equals 13 residues. With 7 bases removed from V and 4 bases from J, the gap between germline ends came to 16 bases. Germline V gene sequence: CDR1 SQVTM, CDR2 ANQGSEA. The CDR3 loop is CSGVTGAGYGYTF. As DNA, the CDR3 is TGCAGCGGAGTGACAGGCGCCGGCTATGGCTACACCTTC.

The rearrangement joins TRBV7-3 to TRBJ1-1; D is unclear. V lost 0 bases and J lost 3, with 5 bases in between. The CDR3 length is 13 residues. The germline CDR1 and CDR2 sequences are SGHTA and FQGTGA. In DNA, the CDR3 is TGTGCCAGCAGCTTAACAGGAGACACTGAAGCTTTCTTT. It encodes CASSLTGDTEAFF.

This clone appeared a few times. The V call is TRBV19, the J call TRBJ2-5; TRBD2 matches at 10 bases. This CDR3 has 16 amino acids. The trim removed 3 bases at V and 4 bases at J, leaving 8 bases unmatched. The germline gives CDR1 LNHDA, CDR2 SQIVND (reference sequence). CDR3 nucleotide sequence: TGTGCCAGTAGTATTGGTGAGCGGGAGGGTAGAGAGACCCAGTACTTC. This sequence encodes CASSIGEREGRETQYF.

The chain recombines TRBV5-1 with TRBJ2-1; 8 bases are shared with TRBD2. CDR3 length: 15 residues. Germline V gene sequence: CDR1 SGHRS, CDR2 YFSETQ. V shed 7 bases, J shed 0 bases, and the junction held 6 bases outside the gene matches. CDR3 nucleotide sequence: TGCGCCAGCGGCGCCGGGACTAGCTCCTACAATGAGCAGTTCTTC. This sequence encodes CASGAGTSSYNEQFF.

V is TRBV5-1 and J is TRBJ2-7; D gene unclear. The CDR3 loop spans 12 amino acids. The germline V gene encodes CDR1 SGHRS and CDR2 YFSETQ. V lost 4 bases to trimming and J lost 7 bases, with 12 bases between them. The CDR3 DNA reads TGCGCCAGCAGCGGCGGAAAGCCGGAGCAGTACTTC. This translates into CASSGGKPEQYF.

This clone has only a few counts. The chain employs TRBV25-1 and TRBJ2-1, with D possibly being TRBD1 or TRBD2 (5 bases each). V gave up 4 bases and J gave up 6 bases, with 10 bases separating them. Per germline, CDR1 MGHDK and CDR2 SYGVNS. The CDR3 consists of 13 residues. The CDR3 sequence: CASSVRGVNEQFF. The CDR3 nucleotides are TGTGCCAGCAGTGTAAGAGGGGTCAATGAGCAGTTCTTC.

This clone turned up a few times. The chain is built from TRBV7-8 and TRBJ2-7, with 9 bases lining up with TRBD1. The V gene's germline CDR1 is SGHVS and CDR2 FQNEAQ. This CDR3 is 14 amino acids long. J was trimmed by 2 bases and V by 9 bases; bases with no gene match: 8. The DNA of the CDR3 is TGTGCCAGTTTAGACGGGACAGGGCCCTACGAGCAGTACTTC. Translating it yields CASLDGTGPYEQYF.

J is TRBJ1-2 and V is TRBV25-1, with D tentatively TRBD1 (5 bases). The CDR3 is made up of 16 amino acids. CDR1 and CDR2 (germline): MGHDK, SYGVNS. V lost 4 bases and J 7 bases, leaving 22 bases between the germline ends. In DNA, the CDR3 is TGTGCCAGCAGTGTCGCGTTAATTGAGGGGATTGGTGGCTACACCTTC. Translating gives CASSVALIEGIGGYTF.

In its sample, this clone was seen a few times. This chain links TRBV7-9 with TRBJ2-3; 8 bases line up with TRBD2. With V trimmed by 6 bases and J by 1 base, 9 bases remained unmatched. Germline V CDR1 and CDR2: SEHNR, FQNEAQ (reference sequence). CDR3 size: 16 residues. CDR3 protein: CASRVKAGDGTDTQYF. The DNA of the CDR3 is TGTGCCAGCAGGGTCAAAGCGGGGGACGGCACAGATACGCAGTATTTT.

About this clone: Different DNA sequences within this sample yield the same CDR3. The chain joins TRBV5-1 to TRBJ2-1; no reliable D call. From germline, CDR1 is SGHRS and CDR2 YFSETQ. The CDR3 totals 11 residues. Trimming cost V 2 bases and J 8 bases, with 5 bases left between them. CDR3 residues: CASSFGDEQFF. CDR3 DNA sequence: TGCGCCAGCAGCTTTGGGGATGAGCAGTTCTTC.

The chain carries TRBV29-1 and TRBJ2-1; D is unclear. The CDR3 spans 12 residues. Trimming removed 2 bases from V and 4 bases from J, with 6 bases in between. The V gene's germline CDR1 is SQVTM and CDR2 ANQGSEA. This CDR3 reads CSVEYSYNEQFF. In nucleotides, the CDR3 is TGCAGCGTTGAATACTCATACAATGAGCAGTTCTTC.

Only a few counts were recorded for this clone. V is TRBV29-1 and J is TRBJ2-2, with a possible D match to TRBD1 (6 bases). The CDR3 length is 12 residues. V gave up 6 bases and J gave up 5 bases, with 10 bases separating them. Germline values: CDR1 SQVTM, CDR2 ANQGSEA. The CDR3, as DNA: TGCAGCGTGATAACAGGGACCGGGGAGCTGTTTTTT. This sequence encodes CSVITGTGELFF.

The genes are TRBV7-2 and TRBJ2-1, with 11 nucleotides matching TRBD2. Per germline, CDR1 SGHTA and CDR2 FQGNSA. V lost 5 bases and J lost 7; bases outside the gene matches: 13. CDR3 size: 17 residues. The CDR3 coding sequence is TGTGCCAGCAGCCCCATTAGCGGGGGGGCAGTACAAAATGAGCAGTTCTTC. Protein: CASSPISGGAVQNEQFF.

At least ten counts were recorded for this clone. This chain uses TRBV18 with TRBJ1-1; D is unresolved. Germline V gene data show CDR1 as KGHSH and CDR2 as LQKENI. The CDR3 covers 12 residues. V was trimmed by 4 bases and J by 4 bases, leaving 7 bases between them. CDR3 nucleotide sequence: TGTGCCAGCTCACGGCTTCTCACTGAAGCTTTCTTT. It is translated as CASSRLLTEAFF.

This clone was seen more than once but under ten times. V usage is TRBV7-9 and J usage is TRBJ2-7; D is possibly TRBD2 (5 bases). The V gene lost 5 bases and the J gene lost 5 bases, with 16 bases spanning the gap. Germline CDR1 is SEHNR and CDR2 is FQNEAQ (reference sequence). The CDR3 extends over 14 amino acids. As DNA, the CDR3 is TGTGCCAGCAGCCCTCGATCTCTGGAGGACGAGCAGTACTTC. It is translated as CASSPRSLEDEQYF.

V usage is TRBV7-2 and J usage is TRBJ2-2; 13 nucleotides agree with TRBD2. The CDR3 is made up of 18 amino acids. Germline lookup yields CDR1 SGHTA and CDR2 FQGNSA. The ends lost 2 bases at V and 7 bases at J; junction bases unmatched: 10. The CDR3, as DNA: TGTGCCAGCAGCTTACGTTTTCCGACTAGCGGGGGGATCGGGGAGCTGTTTTTT. It specifies CASSLRFPTSGGIGELFF.

J is TRBJ2-1 and V is TRBV28; D is undetermined. The length of the CDR3 is 11 residues. V lost 2 bases and J lost 6, with 2 bases in between. Germline assignment: CDR1 MDHEN and CDR2 SYDVKM. The CDR3 DNA reads as TGTGCCAGCAGTTTAAGCAATGAGCAGTTCTTC. Its translation is CASSLSNEQFF. Combining the CDR3 with reference TRBV28 and TRBJ2-1 gives the whole variable domain DVKVTQSSRYLVKRTGEKVFLECVQDMDHENMFWYRQDPGLGLRLIYFSYDVKMKEKGDIPEGYSVSREKKERFSLILESASTNQTSMYLCASSLSNEQFFGPGTRLTVL.

There are a few counts of this clone. The chain employs TRBV4-1 and TRBJ2-5; D is ambiguous. Germline CDR1 MGHRA, CDR2 YSYEKL. The V end was cut by 2 bases, the J end by 4 bases, with 8 bases between. The CDR3 has 13 amino acids. CDR3 residues: CASSQTTSETQYF. The CDR3 DNA reads TGCGCCAGCAGCCAAACCACTTCAGAGACCCAGTACTTC.

The chain is built from TRBV30 and TRBJ1-3, with D unresolved. Germline CDR1 reads GTSNPN; CDR2 reads SVGIG (reference sequence). Trimming left V 2 bases short and J 1 base short, with 6 bases between. The CDR3 has 13 residues. For the CDR3, the DNA is TGTGCCTGGAGTTTGGTTTCTGGAAACACCATATATTTT. It is translated as CAWSLVSGNTIYF.

This rearrangement joins TRBV7-2 to TRBJ2-1; D is possibly TRBD2 (7 bases). The CDR3 runs 16 residues. The V gene's germline CDR1 is SGHTA and CDR2 FQGNSA. V gave up 5 bases and J gave up 2 bases, with 16 bases separating them. The DNA for the CDR3 is TGTGCCAGCAGCCCGGGGGGCGGACCAACCTACAATGAGCAGTTCTTC. Its translation: CASSPGGGPTYNEQFF. The variable domain in full, with the rest retrieved from reference TRBV7-2 and TRBJ2-1, is GAGVSQSPSNKVTEKGKDVELRCDPISGHTALYWYRQSLGQGLEFLIYFQGNSAPDKSGLPSDRFSAERTGGSVSTLTIQRTQQEDSAVYLCASSPGGGPTYNEQFFGPGTRLTVL.

This chain uses TRBV5-4 with TRBJ1-1; possibly TRBD1 for D (5 bases). V gave up 2 bases and J gave up 7 bases, with 9 bases separating them. This CDR3 region has 12 residues. CDR1 is SGHNT and CDR2 is YYREEE in the germline V gene (reference sequence). The DNA of the CDR3 is TGTGCCAGCAGCTTAGGAGGGGATGAAGCTTTCTTT. Residues: CASSLGGDEAFF.

The J gene is TRBJ2-2, the V gene TRBV11-2; a weak D match, TRBD1 (5 bases). Trimming took off 1 base at V and 6 bases at J, with 6 bases between the two ends. CDR3 length: 13 residues. Germline loops: CDR1 SGHAT, CDR2 FQNNGV. Here the CDR3 DNA reads TGTGCCAGCAGCTTAGGGGGCGCCGGGGAGCTGTTTTTT. It translates to CASSLGGAGELFF.

This clone was recorded a few times. The V gene is TRBV28, the J gene TRBJ2-2; unclear D gene. V was pared by 4 bases and J by 6 bases, with 12 bases between. The CDR3 runs to 14 residues. From germline, CDR1 is MDHEN and CDR2 SYDVKM. CDR3 sequence reads: CASSSTVVAGELFF. CDR3 DNA: TGTGCCAGCAGTTCAACAGTTGTTGCCGGGGAGCTGTTTTTT.